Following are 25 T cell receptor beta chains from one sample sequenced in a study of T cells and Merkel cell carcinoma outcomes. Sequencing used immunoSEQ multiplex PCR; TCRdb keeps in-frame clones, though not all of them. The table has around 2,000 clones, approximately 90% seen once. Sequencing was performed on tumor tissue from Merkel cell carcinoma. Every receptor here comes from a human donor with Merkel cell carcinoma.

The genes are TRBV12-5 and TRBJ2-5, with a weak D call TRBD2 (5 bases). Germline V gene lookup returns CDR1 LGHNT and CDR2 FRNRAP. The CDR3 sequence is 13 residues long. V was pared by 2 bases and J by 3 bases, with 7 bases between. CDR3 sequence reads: CASGLPGKETQYF. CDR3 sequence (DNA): TGTGCTAGTGGTTTGCCGGGGAAAGAGACCCAGTACTTC.

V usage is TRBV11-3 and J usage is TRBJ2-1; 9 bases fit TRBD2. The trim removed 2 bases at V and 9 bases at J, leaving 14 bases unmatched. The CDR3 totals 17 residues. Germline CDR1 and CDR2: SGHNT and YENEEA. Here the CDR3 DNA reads TGTGCCAGCAGCTTACGAGGGATGACTAGCGGCTATGCTGAGCAGTTCTTC. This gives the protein CASSLRGMTSGYAEQFF. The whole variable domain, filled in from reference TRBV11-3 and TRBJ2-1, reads EAGVVQSPRYKIIEKKQPVAFWCNPISGHNTLYWYLQNLGQGPELLIRYENEEAVDDSQLPKDRFSAERLKGVDSTLKIQPAELGDSAVYLCASSLRGMTSGYAEQFFGPGTRLTVL.

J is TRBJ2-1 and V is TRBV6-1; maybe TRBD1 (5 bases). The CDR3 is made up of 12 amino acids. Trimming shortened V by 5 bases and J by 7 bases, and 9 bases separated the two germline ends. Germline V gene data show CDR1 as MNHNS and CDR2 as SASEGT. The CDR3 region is CASSYQGNEQFF. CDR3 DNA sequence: TGTGCCAGCAGTTATCAGGGTAATGAGCAGTTCTTC.

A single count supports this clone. The CDR3 sequence is CASSPSGTKTGAFF. CDR3 nucleotides: TGTGCCAGCAGTCCATCCGGGACAAAGACTGGGGCTTTCTTT. This chain connects TRBV2 to TRBJ1-1, with D perhaps matching TRBD1 (6 bases). This CDR3 has 14 amino acids. Trimming removed 5 bases from V and 11 bases from J, with 21 bases in between. Per the germline V gene, CDR1 is SNHLY and CDR2 is FYNNEI.

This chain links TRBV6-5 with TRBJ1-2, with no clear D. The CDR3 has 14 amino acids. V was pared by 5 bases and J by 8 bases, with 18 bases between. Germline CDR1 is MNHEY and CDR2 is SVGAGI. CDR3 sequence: CASSDGWQPLGYTF. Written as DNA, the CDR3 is TGTGCCAGCAGTGACGGGTGGCAGCCTCTCGGCTACACCTTC.

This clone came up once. Here the CDR3 DNA reads TGTGCCATCAGTGCCCTGAGGGCCGCAGCCCGGACTGAAGCTTTCTTT. It translates to CAISALRAAARTEAFF. The V call is TRBV10-3, the J call TRBJ1-1; no firm D call. The V end was cut by 4 bases, the J end by 5 bases, with 20 bases between. Germline values: CDR1 ENHRY, CDR2 SYGVKD. The CDR3 sequence is 16 residues long.

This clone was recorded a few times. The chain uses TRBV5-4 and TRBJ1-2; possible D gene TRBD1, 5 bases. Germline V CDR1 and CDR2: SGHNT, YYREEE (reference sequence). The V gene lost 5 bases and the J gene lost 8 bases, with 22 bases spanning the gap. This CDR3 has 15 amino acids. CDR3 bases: TGTGCCAGCAGTCGAGGTCCTAACACGGGGCGCGGCTACACCTTC. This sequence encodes CASSRGPNTGRGYTF.

The CDR3 DNA follows: TGTGCCAGCGGTACTAGCGGGAGCTCCTACGAGCAGTACTTC. It specifies CASGTSGSSYEQYF. The V gene is TRBV6-1, the J gene TRBJ2-7; 11 bases line up with TRBD2. The CDR3 contains 14 residues. Germline V gene data show CDR1 as MNHNS and CDR2 as SASEGT. V dropped 8 bases and J dropped 0; count of bases not matched to a gene: 3.

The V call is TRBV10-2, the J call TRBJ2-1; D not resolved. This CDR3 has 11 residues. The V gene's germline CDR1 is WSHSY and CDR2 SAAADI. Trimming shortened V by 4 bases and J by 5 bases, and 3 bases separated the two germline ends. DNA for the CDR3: TGCGCCAGCAGTGTTAACAATGAGCAGTTCTTC. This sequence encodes CASSVNNEQFF.

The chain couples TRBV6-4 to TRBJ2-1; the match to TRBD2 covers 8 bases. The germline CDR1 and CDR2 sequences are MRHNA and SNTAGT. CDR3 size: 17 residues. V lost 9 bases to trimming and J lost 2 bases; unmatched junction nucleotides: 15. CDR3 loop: CARIAGPSFGPYNEQFF. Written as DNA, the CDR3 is TGTGCCAGAATAGCGGGGCCTTCCTTTGGTCCCTACAATGAGCAGTTCTTC.

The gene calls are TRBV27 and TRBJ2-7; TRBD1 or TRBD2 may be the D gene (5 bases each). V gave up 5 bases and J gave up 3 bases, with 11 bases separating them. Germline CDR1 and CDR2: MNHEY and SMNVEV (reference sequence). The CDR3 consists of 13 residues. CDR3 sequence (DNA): TGTGCCAGCAGTAGACGGGACGGCTACGAGCAGTACTTC. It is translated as CASSRRDGYEQYF.

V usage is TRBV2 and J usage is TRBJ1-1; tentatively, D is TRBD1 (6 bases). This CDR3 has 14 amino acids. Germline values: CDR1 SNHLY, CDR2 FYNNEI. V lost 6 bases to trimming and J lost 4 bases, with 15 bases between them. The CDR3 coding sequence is TGTGCCAGCAGCCAACAGGGAAGTGGCACTGAAGCTTTCTTT. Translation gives CASSQQGSGTEAFF.

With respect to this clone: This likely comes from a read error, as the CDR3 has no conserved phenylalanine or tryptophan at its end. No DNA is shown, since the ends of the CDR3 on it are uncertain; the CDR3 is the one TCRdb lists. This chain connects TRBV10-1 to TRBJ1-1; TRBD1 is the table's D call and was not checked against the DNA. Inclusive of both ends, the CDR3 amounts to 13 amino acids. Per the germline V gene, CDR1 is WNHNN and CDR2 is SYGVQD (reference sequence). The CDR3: CASSESVRDNPSY.

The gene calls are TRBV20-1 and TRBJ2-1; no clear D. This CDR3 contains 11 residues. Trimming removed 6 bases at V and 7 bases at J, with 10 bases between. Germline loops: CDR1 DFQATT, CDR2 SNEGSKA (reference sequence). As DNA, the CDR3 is TGCAGTGCCCCGCAGTTTAATGAGCAGTTCTTC. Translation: CSAPQFNEQFF.

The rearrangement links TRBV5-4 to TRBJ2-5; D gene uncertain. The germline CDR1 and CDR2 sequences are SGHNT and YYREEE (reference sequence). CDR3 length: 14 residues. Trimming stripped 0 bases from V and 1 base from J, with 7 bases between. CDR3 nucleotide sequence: TGTGCCAGCAGCTTGGCACAGTTCCAAGAGACCCAGTACTTC. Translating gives CASSLAQFQETQYF.

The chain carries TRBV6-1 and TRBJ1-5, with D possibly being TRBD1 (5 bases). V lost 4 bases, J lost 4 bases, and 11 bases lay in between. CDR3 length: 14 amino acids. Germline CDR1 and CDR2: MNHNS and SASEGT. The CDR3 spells CASSGPGGNQPQHF. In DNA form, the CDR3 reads TGTGCCAGCAGTGGCCCCGGGGGGAATCAGCCCCAGCATTTT.

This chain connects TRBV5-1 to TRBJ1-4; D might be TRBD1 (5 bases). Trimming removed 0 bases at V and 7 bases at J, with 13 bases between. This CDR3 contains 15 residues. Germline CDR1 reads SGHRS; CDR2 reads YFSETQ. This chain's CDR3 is CASSLATGGPEKLFF. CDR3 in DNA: TGCGCCAGCAGCTTGGCCACCGGGGGTCCTGAAAAACTGTTTTTT.

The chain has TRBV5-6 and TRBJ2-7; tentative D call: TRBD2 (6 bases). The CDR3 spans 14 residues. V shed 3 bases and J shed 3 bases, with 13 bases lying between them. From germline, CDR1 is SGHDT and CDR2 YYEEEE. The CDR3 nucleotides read TGTGCCAGCAGCTCTTTCGGGGGATTCTACGAGCAGTACTTC. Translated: CASSSFGGFYEQYF.

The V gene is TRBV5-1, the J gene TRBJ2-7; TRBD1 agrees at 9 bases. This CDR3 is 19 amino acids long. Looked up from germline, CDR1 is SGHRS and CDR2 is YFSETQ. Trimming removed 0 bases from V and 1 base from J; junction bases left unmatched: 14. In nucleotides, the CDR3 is TGCGCCAGCAGCTTGGGGGACAGGGAAACTCCACAAGTATCCTACGAGCAGTACTTC. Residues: CASSLGDRETPQVSYEQYF.

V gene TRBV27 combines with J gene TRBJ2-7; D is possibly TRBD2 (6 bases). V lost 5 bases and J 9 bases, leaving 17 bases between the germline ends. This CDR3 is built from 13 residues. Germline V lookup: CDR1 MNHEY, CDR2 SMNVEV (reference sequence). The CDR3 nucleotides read TGTGCCAGCAGTATAGAATCGGGCGGGGTGCAGTACTTC. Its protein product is CASSIESGGVQYF.

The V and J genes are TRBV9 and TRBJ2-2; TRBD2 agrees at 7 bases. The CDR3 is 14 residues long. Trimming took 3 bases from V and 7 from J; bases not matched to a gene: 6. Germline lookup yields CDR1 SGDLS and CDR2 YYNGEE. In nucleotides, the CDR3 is TGTGCCAGCAGCGGCCTTACTAGCGTCGGGGAGCTGTTTTTT. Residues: CASSGLTSVGELFF.

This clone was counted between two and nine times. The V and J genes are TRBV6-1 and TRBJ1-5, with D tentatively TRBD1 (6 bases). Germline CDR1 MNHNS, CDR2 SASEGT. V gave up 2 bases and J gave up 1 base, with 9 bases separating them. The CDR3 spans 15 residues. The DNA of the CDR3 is TGTGCCAGCAGTGAAATCGGGGGCAGCAATCAGCCCCAGCATTTT. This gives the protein CASSEIGGSNQPQHF.

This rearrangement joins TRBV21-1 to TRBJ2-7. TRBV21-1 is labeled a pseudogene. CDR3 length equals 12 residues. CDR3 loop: CASSKDEYEQYF. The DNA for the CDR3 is TGTGCCAGCAGCAAAGACGAATACGAGCAGTACTTC.

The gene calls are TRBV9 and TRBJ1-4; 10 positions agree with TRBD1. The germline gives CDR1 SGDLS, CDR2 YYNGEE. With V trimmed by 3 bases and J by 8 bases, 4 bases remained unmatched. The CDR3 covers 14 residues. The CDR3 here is CASSARTGGEKLFF. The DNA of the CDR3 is TGTGCCAGCAGCGCTAGGACAGGGGGGGAAAAACTGTTTTTT.

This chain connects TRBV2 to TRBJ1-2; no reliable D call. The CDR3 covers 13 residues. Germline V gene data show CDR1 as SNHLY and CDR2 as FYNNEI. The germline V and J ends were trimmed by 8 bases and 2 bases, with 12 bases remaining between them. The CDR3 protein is CASRGDGNYGYTF. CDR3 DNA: TGTGCCAGCCGGGGAGACGGAAACTATGGCTACACCTTC.